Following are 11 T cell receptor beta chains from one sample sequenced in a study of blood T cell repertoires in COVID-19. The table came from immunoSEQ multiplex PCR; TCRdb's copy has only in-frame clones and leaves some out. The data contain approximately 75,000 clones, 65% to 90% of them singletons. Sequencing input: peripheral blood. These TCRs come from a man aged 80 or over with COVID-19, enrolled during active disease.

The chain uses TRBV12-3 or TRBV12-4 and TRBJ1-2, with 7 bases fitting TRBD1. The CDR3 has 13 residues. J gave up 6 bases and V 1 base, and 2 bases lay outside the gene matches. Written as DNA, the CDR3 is TGTGCCAGCAGTTTAGGGCAGGGGGATGGCTACACCTTC. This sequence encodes CASSLGQGDGYTF.

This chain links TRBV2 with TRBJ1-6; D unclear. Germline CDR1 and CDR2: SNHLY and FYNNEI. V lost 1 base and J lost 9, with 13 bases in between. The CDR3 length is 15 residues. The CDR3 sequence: CASSEEGGWGSPLHF. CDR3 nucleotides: TGTGCCAGCAGTGAAGAGGGAGGGTGGGGTTCACCCCTCCACTTT.

In DNA, the CDR3 is TGTGCCAGCAGCGCAGGGTCAGGAAACACCGGGGAGCTGTTTTTT. Its translation is CASSAGSGNTGELFF. The genes are TRBV7-3 and TRBJ2-2, with D possibly being TRBD1 (5 bases). This CDR3 is built from 15 residues. With 5 bases removed from V and 2 bases from J, the gap between germline ends came to 12 bases. Germline lookup yields CDR1 SGHTA and CDR2 FQGTGA.

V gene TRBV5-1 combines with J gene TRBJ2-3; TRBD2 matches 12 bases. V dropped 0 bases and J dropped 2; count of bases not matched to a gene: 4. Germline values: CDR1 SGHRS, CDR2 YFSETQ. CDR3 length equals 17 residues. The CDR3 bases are TGCGCCAGCAGCTTGGGGACTAGCGGGGCTCTCACAGATACGCAGTATTTT. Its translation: CASSLGTSGALTDTQYF.

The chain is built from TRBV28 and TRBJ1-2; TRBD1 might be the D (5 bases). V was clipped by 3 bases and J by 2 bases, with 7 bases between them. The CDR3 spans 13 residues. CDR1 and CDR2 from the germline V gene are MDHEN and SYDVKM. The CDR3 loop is CASSLSGNYGYTF. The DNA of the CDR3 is TGTGCCAGCAGTTTGTCAGGGAACTATGGCTACACCTTC.

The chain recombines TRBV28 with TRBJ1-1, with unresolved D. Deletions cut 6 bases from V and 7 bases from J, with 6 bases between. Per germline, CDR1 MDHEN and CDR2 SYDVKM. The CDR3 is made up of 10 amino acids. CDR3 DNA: TGTGCCAGCAGGAGGTATGAAGCTTTCTTT. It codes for CASRRYEAFF.

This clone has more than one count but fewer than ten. The chain's CDR3 is CASSPQGDAYNEQFF. Here the CDR3 DNA reads TGTGCCAGCAGCCCACAGGGGGACGCCTACAATGAGCAGTTCTTC. This chain connects TRBV6-2 or TRBV6-3 to TRBJ2-1; TRBD1 matches 8 bases. Germline CDR1 reads MNHEY; CDR2 reads SVGEGT. V lost 6 bases, J lost 2 bases, and 6 bases stayed unmatched. The CDR3 sequence is 15 residues long.

CDR3 in amino acids: CASSQDLNTEAFF. CDR3 DNA: TGCGCCAGCAGCCAAGACTTGAACACTGAAGCTTTCTTT. The V call is TRBV4-3, the J call TRBJ1-1; D unclear. V was trimmed by 0 bases and J by 0 bases, leaving 2 bases between them. The V gene's germline CDR1 is LGHNA and CDR2 YSLEER. The length of the CDR3 is 13 residues.

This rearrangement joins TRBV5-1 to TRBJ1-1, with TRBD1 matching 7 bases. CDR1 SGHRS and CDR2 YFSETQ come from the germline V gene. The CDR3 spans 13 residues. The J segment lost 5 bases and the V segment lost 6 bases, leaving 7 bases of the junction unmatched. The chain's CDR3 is CASMEGASTEAFF. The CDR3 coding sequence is TGCGCCAGCATGGAGGGGGCATCGACTGAAGCTTTCTTT.

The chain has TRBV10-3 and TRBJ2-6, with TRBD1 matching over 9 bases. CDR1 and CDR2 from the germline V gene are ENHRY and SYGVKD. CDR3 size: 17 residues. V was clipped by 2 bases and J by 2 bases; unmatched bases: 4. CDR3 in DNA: TGTGCCATCAGTGAGGGACAGGGGTTGACTGGGGCCAACGTCCTGACTTTC. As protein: CAISEGQGLTGANVLTF.

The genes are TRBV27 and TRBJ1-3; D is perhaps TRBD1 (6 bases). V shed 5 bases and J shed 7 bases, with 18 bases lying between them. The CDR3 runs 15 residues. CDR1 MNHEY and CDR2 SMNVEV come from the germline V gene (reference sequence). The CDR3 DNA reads TGTGCCAGCAGTCCGCTTCAGGGGACTAGGAACACCATATATTTT. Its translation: CASSPLQGTRNTIYF.